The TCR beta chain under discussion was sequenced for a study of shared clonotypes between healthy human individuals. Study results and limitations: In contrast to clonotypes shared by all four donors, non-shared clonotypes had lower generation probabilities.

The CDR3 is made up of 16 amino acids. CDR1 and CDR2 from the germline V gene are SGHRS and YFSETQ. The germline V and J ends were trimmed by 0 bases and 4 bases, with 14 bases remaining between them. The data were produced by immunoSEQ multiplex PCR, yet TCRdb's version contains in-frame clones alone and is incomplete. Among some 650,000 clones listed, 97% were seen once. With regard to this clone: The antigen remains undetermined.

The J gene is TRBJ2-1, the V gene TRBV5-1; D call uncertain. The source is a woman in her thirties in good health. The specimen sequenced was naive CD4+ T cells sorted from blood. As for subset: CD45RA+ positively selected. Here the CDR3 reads CASSLAVVGRYNEQFF. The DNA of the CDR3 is TGCGCCAGCAGCTTGGCCGTCGTCGGGCGATACAATGAGCAGTTCTTC. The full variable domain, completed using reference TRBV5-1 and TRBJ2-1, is KAGVTQTPRYLIKTRGQQVTLSCSPISGHRSVSWYQQTPGQGLQFLFEYFSETQRNKGNFPGRFSGRQFSNSRSEMNVSTLELGDSALYLCASSLAVVGRYNEQFFGPGTRLTVL.